The clone carrying this T cell receptor beta chain was observed at least ten times. Its antigen is unknown. Germline V lookup: CDR1 SGHTA, CDR2 FQGTGA. The length of the CDR3 is 15 residues. V was shortened by 2 bases and J by 1 base, with 6 bases between the two germline ends. This entry comes from a study of human T cells and chemical hapten exposure. Each CDR3 protein is one row after TCRdb ran MiXCR on the RACE reads. The sample gives fewer than 100,000 distinct CDR3 sequences, 11% of which show up once; more than 0.85% is in the top ten. Indicated time point: patch test 3, about 24 weeks after DPC sensitization. Treatment reported: therapeutic diphenylcyclopropenone sensitization with weekly scalp DPC. Study results and caveats: Compared to controls, expanded TCRs made significantly more large clusters of similar CDR3s.

The specimen comprised whole blood, sampled in connection with sensitization to the hapten diphenylcyclopropenone (DPC). The J gene is TRBJ1-6, the V gene TRBV7-3; D is ambiguous. The receptor was isolated from a young woman with alopecia areata. Some clones in this sample may be carry-over from other donors' samples. The CDR3 here is CASSLVGSYNSPLHF. CDR3 bases: TGTGCCAGCAGCTTAGTGGGATCCTATAATTCACCCCTCCACTTT. The full variable domain, completed using reference TRBV7-3 and TRBJ1-6, is GAGVSQTPSNKVTEKGKYVELRCDPISGHTALYWYRQSLGQGPEFLIYFQGTGAADDSGLPNDRFFAVRPEGSVSTLKIQRTERGDSAVYLCASSLVGSYNSPLHFGNGTRLTVT.